The 5 T cell receptor beta chains listed next were all sequenced from one sample in a study of OX40 agonist ivuxolimab in advanced cancers. Sequencing was performed with immunoSEQ multiplex PCR; in TCRdb, only in-frame clones are kept and a portion is missing. The sample gives about 70,000 clones, about 81% of which show up once; 5% is in the top ten. Sample: CD4+ or CD8+ T cells sorted from blood, taken in a trial of the OX40 agonist ivuxolimab. These receptors came from an adult with an advanced solid tumor such as melanoma, head and neck, liver or kidney cancer.

The genes are TRBV28 and TRBJ1-6; D is unclear. V lost 6 bases, J lost 9 bases, and 9 bases lay in between. Germline lookup yields CDR1 MDHEN and CDR2 SYDVKM. The CDR3 is 12 amino acids. In nucleotides, the CDR3 is TGTGCCAGCAGCCTTGACCCTTCACCCCTCCACTTT. Its protein product is CASSLDPSPLHF.

The chain employs TRBV19 and TRBJ1-1, with D unclear. Looked up from germline, CDR1 is LNHDA and CDR2 is SQIVND (reference sequence). The CDR3 is made up of 12 amino acids. With 5 bases removed from V and 4 bases from J, the gap between germline ends came to 8 bases. CDR3 in amino acids: CASSVSRTEAFF. The CDR3 DNA sequence: TGTGCCAGTAGTGTGTCCCGCACTGAAGCTTTCTTT.

The V call is TRBV7-9, the J call TRBJ2-3, with a weak D call TRBD1 (5 bases). Germline CDR1 is SEHNR and CDR2 is FQNEAQ (reference sequence). V was pared by 7 bases and J by 4 bases, with 12 bases between. The CDR3 has 13 amino acids. The CDR3 here is CASTQGWADTQYF. The CDR3 nucleotides are TGTGCCAGCACGCAGGGTTGGGCAGATACGCAGTATTTT. Drawing the rest from reference TRBV7-9 and TRBJ2-3, the complete variable domain is DTGVSQNPRHKITKRGQNVTFRCDPISEHNRLYWYRQTLGQGPEFLTYFQNEAQLEKSRLLSDRFSAERPKGSFSTLEIQRTEQGDSAMYLCASTQGWADTQYFGPGTRLTVL.

The J gene is TRBJ1-6, the V gene TRBV5-1, with 7 bases matching TRBD1. The CDR3 covers 14 residues. Germline CDR1 SGHRS, CDR2 YFSETQ. The junction had 5 bases not matched to a gene; V was cut back by 4 bases and J by 7 bases. CDR3 residues: CASSLRGENSPLHF. The DNA of the CDR3 is TGCGCCAGCAGCCTCAGGGGGGAAAATTCACCCCTCCACTTT.

The sample holds one count of this clone. CDR3 coding DNA: TGTGCCAGCAGCAAAGACTGGATCCCTGGAACTAATGAAAAACTGTTTTTT. Protein: CASSKDWIPGTNEKLFF. This chain joins TRBV21-1 and TRBJ1-4. TRBV21-1 is labeled a pseudogene. This CDR3 comprises 17 residues.